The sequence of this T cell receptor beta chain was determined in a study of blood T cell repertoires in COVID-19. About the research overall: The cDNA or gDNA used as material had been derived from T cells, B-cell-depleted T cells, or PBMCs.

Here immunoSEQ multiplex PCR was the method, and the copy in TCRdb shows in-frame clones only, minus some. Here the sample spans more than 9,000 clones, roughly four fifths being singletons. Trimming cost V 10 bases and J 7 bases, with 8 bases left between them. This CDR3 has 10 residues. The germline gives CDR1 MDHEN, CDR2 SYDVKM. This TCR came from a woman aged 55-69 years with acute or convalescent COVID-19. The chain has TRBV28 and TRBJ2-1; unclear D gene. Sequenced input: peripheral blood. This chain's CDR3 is CATSGNEQFF. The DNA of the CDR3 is TGTGCCACCTCCGGGAATGAGCAGTTCTTC.